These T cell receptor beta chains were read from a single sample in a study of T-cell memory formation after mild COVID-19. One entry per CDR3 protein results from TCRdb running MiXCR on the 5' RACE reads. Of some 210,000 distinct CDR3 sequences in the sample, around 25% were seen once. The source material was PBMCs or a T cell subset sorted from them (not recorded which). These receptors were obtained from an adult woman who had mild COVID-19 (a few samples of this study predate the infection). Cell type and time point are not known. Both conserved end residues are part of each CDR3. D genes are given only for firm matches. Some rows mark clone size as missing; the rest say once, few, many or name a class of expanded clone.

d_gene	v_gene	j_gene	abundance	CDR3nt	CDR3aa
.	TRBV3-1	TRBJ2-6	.	TGTGCCAGCAGCCAAGAAGGGGCTGGGGCCAACGTCCTGACTTTC	CASSQEGAGANVLTF
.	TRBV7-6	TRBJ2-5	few	TGTGCCAGCAGCTTGGAAGGGGTTGGGACCCAGTACTTC	CASSLEGVGTQYF
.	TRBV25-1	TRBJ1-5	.	TGTGCCAGCAGTGAATTGGGAGAAAATAGCAATCAGCCCCAGCATTTT	CASSELGENSNQPQHF
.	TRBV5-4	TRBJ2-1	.	TGTGCCAGCAGTCGGACTACGAACAATGAGCAGTTCTTC	CASSRTTNNEQFF
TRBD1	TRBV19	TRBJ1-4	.	TGTGCCAGTAGTATATCACAGGGGGCGAATGAAAAACTGTTTTTT	CASSISQGANEKLFF
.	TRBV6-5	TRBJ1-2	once	TGTGCCAGCAGTTACTCGATCACGAGCCCTGACTATGGCTACACCTTC	CASSYSITSPDYGYTF
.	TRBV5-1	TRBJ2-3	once	TGCGCCAGCAGCTTGGGTGGGACAACTAGCACAGATACGCAGTATTTT	CASSLGGTTSTDTQYF
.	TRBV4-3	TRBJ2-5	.	TGCGCCAGCAGCGTACAGGGGCGCGGGAATGAGCAGTACTTC	CASSVQGRGNEQYF
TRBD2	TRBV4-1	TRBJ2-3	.	TGCGCCAGCAGCAGCCTAGCGGGAGTACAAGATACGCAGTATTTT	CASSSLAGVQDTQYF
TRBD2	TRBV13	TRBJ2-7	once	TGTGCCAGCAGCCCCCAAGGCGGGAGAACCACCTACGAGCAGTACTTC	CASSPQGGRTTYEQYF
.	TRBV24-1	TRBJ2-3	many	TGTGCCACCAGTAACGGACGAAGGGATACGCAGTATTTT	CATSNGRRDTQYF
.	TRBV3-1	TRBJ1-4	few	TGTGCCAGCAGCAGTTGGGAAAAACTGTTTTTT	CASSSWEKLFF
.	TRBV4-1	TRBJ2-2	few	TGCGCCAGCAGCCCACCTCATGGGGGGAACACCGGGGAGCTGTTTTTT	CASSPPHGGNTGELFF
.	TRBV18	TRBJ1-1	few	TGTGCCAGCTCACCCTTAAGTGTAATTGAGACTGAAGCTTTCTTT	CASSPLSVIETEAFF
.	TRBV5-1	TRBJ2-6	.	TGCGCCAGCAGCTTGGAACTGAACTCTGGGGCCAACGTCCTGACTTTC	CASSLELNSGANVLTF
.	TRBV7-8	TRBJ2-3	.	TGTGCCAGCAGCTTATCTAGCTGGAGCACAGATACGCAGTATTTT	CASSLSSWSTDTQYF
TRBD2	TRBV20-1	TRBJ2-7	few	TGCAGTGCTAGAGTCCGGCGGGAGGGCTACGAGCAGTACTTC	CSARVRREGYEQYF
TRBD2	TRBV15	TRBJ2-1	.	TGTGCCACCAGCGTAGCGGGCCCGGGGTACAATGAGCAGTTCTTC	CATSVAGPGYNEQFF
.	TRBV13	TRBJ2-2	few	TGTGCCAGCAGCTCCCCCTGGGCCGGGGAGCTGTTTTTT	CASSSPWAGELFF
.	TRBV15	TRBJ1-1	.	TGTGCCACCGCTCAAGGGTGGAACACTGAAGCTTTCTTT	CATAQGWNTEAFF
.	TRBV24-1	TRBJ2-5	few	TGTGCCACCAGTGAGCGGTACGGGGCCCAAGAGACCCAGTACTTC	CATSERYGAQETQYF
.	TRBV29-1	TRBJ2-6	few	TGCAGCGTTGCCCTAGGTTTAGGGCCAAAGACTGGGGCCAACGTCCTGACTTTC	CSVALGLGPKTGANVLTF
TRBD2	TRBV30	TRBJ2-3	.	TGTGCCTGGAGTGGTCTAGCGGGGGGTACGCAGTATTTT	CAWSGLAGGTQYF
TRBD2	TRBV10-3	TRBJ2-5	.	TGTGCCACCTTAGACACTAGCGGGAGGTCAGAGACCCAGTACTTC	CATLDTSGRSETQYF
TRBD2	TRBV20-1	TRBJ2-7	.	TGCAGTGCTGGGATAGCGGGGAGCTCCTACGAGCAGTACTTC	CSAGIAGSSYEQYF
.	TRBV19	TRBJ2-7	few	TGTGCCAGTAGTATGTCGGACAGCCGAACCTACGAGCAGTACTTC	CASSMSDSRTYEQYF
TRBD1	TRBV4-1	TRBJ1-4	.	TGCGCCAGCAGCCCTGATTTAACGGGACAGGGAGGTGAAAAACTGTTTTTT	CASSPDLTGQGGEKLFF
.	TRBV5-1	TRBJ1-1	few	TGCGCCAGCAGCTTGGAGGTGGGGGCTCAGAACACTGAAGCTTTCTTT	CASSLEVGAQNTEAFF
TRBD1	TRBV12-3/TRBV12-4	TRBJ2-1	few	TGTGCCAGCAGCCTTACCGGGACAGGATACAATGAGCAGTTCTTC	CASSLTGTGYNEQFF
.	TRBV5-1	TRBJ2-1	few	TGCGCCAGCAGCTTGGGCGGGGACAGCTCCTACAATGAGCAGTTCTTC	CASSLGGDSSYNEQFF
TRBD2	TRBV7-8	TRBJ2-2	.	TGTGCCAGCAGCCCCAGTCCTACGACTAGCGGATCTACTCGAGCCGGGGAGCTGTTTTTT	CASSPSPTTSGSTRAGELFF
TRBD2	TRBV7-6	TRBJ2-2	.	TGTGCCAGCAGCTTACCGGAGTCGGGGGGTGCGAACACCGGGGAGCTGTTTTTT	CASSLPESGGANTGELFF
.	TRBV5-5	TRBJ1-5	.	TGTGCCAGCAGCTTGGGAGGATCGGGGGGGAATCAGCCCCAGCATTTT	CASSLGGSGGNQPQHF
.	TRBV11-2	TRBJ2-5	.	TGTGCCAGCAGCTCGTGGGGAACCCAAGAGACCCAGTACTTC	CASSSWGTQETQYF
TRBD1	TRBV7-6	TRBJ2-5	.	TGTGCCAGCAGCTTTGACAGGGGCGAAGAGACCCAGTACTTC	CASSFDRGEETQYF
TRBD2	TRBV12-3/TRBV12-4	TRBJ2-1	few	TGTGCCAGCAGTTTGGCTAGCGGGGGGGGTCACAATGAGCAGTTCTTC	CASSLASGGGHNEQFF
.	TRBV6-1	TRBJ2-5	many	TGTGCCAGCAGTGGGGAGGCGCGCCGAAAGACCCAGTACTTC	CASSGEARRKTQYF
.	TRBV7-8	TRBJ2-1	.	TGTGCCAGCAGCTTAGCGCTAAGGGCGGTCCGGAGCTCCTACAATGAGCAGTTCTTC	CASSLALRAVRSSYNEQFF
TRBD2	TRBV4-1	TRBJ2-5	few	TGCGCCAGCAGCCAAGAGGTAGCGGGGGCCCAAGAGACCCAGTACTTC	CASSQEVAGAQETQYF
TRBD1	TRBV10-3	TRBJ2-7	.	TGTGCCATCAGTGAGCTGCAAAAAACGCGGACAGGGGTGAGCTCCTACGAGCAGTACTTC	CAISELQKTRTGVSSYEQYF